A selection of T cell receptor beta chains follows, all from one sample in a study of T-cell memory formation after mild COVID-19. MiXCR was run by TCRdb on the 5' RACE reads, yielding one entry per CDR3 protein. In the table there are hundreds of thousands of distinct CDR3 sequences, around 17% of which are singletons. The material sequenced was PBMCs or a T cell subset sorted from them (not recorded which). The receptors were gathered from an adult woman who had mild COVID-19 (a few samples of this study predate the infection). Cell type and time point are not known. Both conserved end residues are part of each CDR3. Fields, in order: V gene, J gene, CDR3 protein.

TRBV14	TRBJ2-7	CASSQADRGPSEQYF
TRBV3-1	TRBJ2-5	CASSQDLGGVQETQYF
TRBV7-9	TRBJ1-6	CASSLRDRVNSPLHF
TRBV9	TRBJ2-7	CASSVDSGQAYEQYF
TRBV7-9	TRBJ2-2	CASSFYEDGELFF
TRBV7-3	TRBJ2-5	CASSLSGPTDQETQYF
TRBV12-3/TRBV12-4	TRBJ2-3	CASSPGEVRDTQYF
TRBV3-1	TRBJ1-3	CASSQAGPSGNTIYF
TRBV5-1	TRBJ1-1	CASSKELLNTEAFF
TRBV7-6	TRBJ2-7	CASSKSGPQGAYEQYF
TRBV3-1	TRBJ2-7	CASSPRLAVNHEQYF
TRBV6-5	TRBJ1-2	CASRTPGQGTYGYTF
TRBV4-3	TRBJ2-7	CASSRWGTDEQYF
TRBV20-1	TRBJ2-6	CSARDGNSGANVLTF
TRBV24-1	TRBJ2-3	CATSGPVGGGTDTQYF
TRBV5-8	TRBJ1-2	CASSFSVRVSGYGYTF
TRBV7-8	TRBJ2-1	CASSLESRLALDEQFF
TRBV5-1	TRBJ2-3	CASSLAGGYSYTDTQYF
TRBV29-1	TRBJ2-7	CSVGYAGRRFYEQYF
TRBV7-9	TRBJ2-1	CASSLSGQGYNEQFF
TRBV6-5	TRBJ2-3	CASRRLAGVTDTQYF
TRBV5-6	TRBJ2-3	CASSWGRTITDTQYF
TRBV7-2	TRBJ2-5	CASSLFFGQETQYF
TRBV4-1	TRBJ2-3	CASSQARGGGTDTQYF
TRBV29-1	TRBJ1-1	CSVGGTPEGTEAFF
TRBV20-1	TRBJ2-7	CSARGERSYEQYF
TRBV12-3/TRBV12-4	TRBJ1-1	CASSSPGVVNTEAFF
TRBV7-8	TRBJ2-1	CASRDVWSNEQFF
TRBV4-1	TRBJ2-7	CASSRSGSMDEQYF
TRBV5-4	TRBJ1-1	CASSITQGMNTEAFF
TRBV4-2	TRBJ2-3	CASSPHGGTGNPDTQYF